The rows below give T cell receptor beta chains drawn from one sample of a study of cytotoxic CD8 clonotypes in ibrutinib-treated CLL. TCRdb's copy holds only in-frame clones and misses some; the assay was immunoSEQ multiplex PCR. Among about 310,000 clones listed, more than 65% were seen once. Specimen: PBMCs, collected before ibrutinib treatment. Source of these receptors: a human donor with chronic lymphocytic leukemia. CDR3s include the opening cysteine and the closing phenylalanine or tryptophan. A D gene is named only where the DNA matches it firmly. Not every row has a clone size; where given, it reads once, few, many or a size class.

size	V	J	D	CDR3	DNA
-	TRBV9	TRBJ2-3	TRBD1	CASSPRGTGQRDTQYF	TGTGCCAGCAGCCCCCGAGGGACAGGGCAACGTGATACGCAGTATTTT
few	TRBV7-2	TRBJ2-1	-	CASSLGPNPNEQFF	TGTGCCAGCAGCTTAGGTCCTAACCCCAATGAGCAGTTCTTC
-	TRBV15	TRBJ2-3	-	CATAQGFAQYF	TGTGCCACCGCTCAGGGGTTTGCGCAGTATTTT
-	TRBV7-2	TRBJ2-3	-	CASSLGKGGPSTDTQYF	TGTGCCAGCAGCTTAGGGAAGGGCGGACCTAGCACAGATACGCAGTATTTT
-	TRBV9	TRBJ2-7	-	CASSVEYGAEQYF	TGTGCCAGCAGCGTAGAGTATGGGGCCGAGCAGTACTTC
-	TRBV28	TRBJ2-3	-	CASSPLSEMRNTQYF	TGTGCCAGCAGCCCCCTCTCCGAGATGAGGAATACGCAGTATTTT
-	TRBV7-2	TRBJ2-7	TRBD1	CASNSRDRVGYEQYF	TGTGCCAGCAACTCCAGGGACAGGGTTGGATACGAGCAGTACTTC
-	TRBV5-5	TRBJ1-1	-	CASSLNTGRTEAFF	TGTGCCAGCAGCTTGAACACAGGGCGGACTGAAGCTTTCTTT
-	TRBV6-5	TRBJ2-7	-	CASRPGTASYEQYF	TGTGCCAGCCGACCGGGTACAGCCTCCTACGAGCAGTACTTC
-	TRBV11-2	TRBJ2-1	TRBD2	CASSLVSGLAGFEQFF	TGTGCCAGCAGCTTAGTTTCGGGACTAGCGGGATTTGAGCAGTTCTTC
-	TRBV19	TRBJ1-5	TRBD1	CASSMTGGRNQPQHF	TGTGCCAGTAGTATGACAGGGGGCCGCAATCAGCCCCAGCATTTT
few	TRBV18	TRBJ1-5	-	CASSPDGNQPQHF	TGTGCCAGCTCACCAGACGGGAATCAGCCCCAGCATTTT
-	TRBV6-5	TRBJ2-1	TRBD2	CASSLTSGSHDEQFF	TGTGCCAGCAGTCTCACTAGCGGGAGTCATGATGAGCAGTTCTTC
-	TRBV30	TRBJ2-7	TRBD1	CAWGQGYEQYF	TGTGCCTGGGGACAGGGTTACGAGCAGTACTTC
-	TRBV12-5	TRBJ1-2	-	CASGLLGVPYGYTF	TGTGCTAGTGGTTTGTTGGGGGTGCCCTATGGCTACACCTTC
-	TRBV2	TRBJ2-7	-	CASKPQAPYEQYF	TGTGCCAGCAAGCCACAGGCTCCCTACGAGCAGTACTTC